One and the same sample provided the 27 T cell receptor beta chains below, sequenced in a study of cytomegalovirus exposure and HLA in healthy donors. Produced via immunoSEQ multiplex PCR; TCRdb's table is partial and in-frame only. The repertoire consists of over 150,000 clones, with nearly 90% occurring once and the leading ten covering under 4.5%. The specimen sequenced was PBMCs. The receptors shown here come from a man younger than 30 in good health and CMV-seropositive.

The chain employs TRBV12-5 and TRBJ2-1; D may be TRBD2 (6 bases). Trimming took off 6 bases at V and 9 bases at J, with 12 bases between the two ends. The V gene's germline CDR1 is LGHNT and CDR2 FRNRAP. This CDR3 has 12 residues. For the CDR3, the DNA is TGTGCTAGTGGGGTGGGAGGACGTGAGCAGTTCTTC. Translation: CASGVGGREQFF.

V is TRBV7-9 and J is TRBJ2-2; D is possibly TRBD2 (5 bases). Per the germline V gene, CDR1 is SEHNR and CDR2 is FQNEAQ (reference sequence). Trimming left V 8 bases short and J 5 bases short, with 9 bases between. The CDR3 contains 12 residues. The CDR3 DNA sequence: TGTGCCAGCCTCCGGGGAACCGGGGAGCTGTTTTTT. As protein: CASLRGTGELFF.

The rearrangement links TRBV5-4 to TRBJ2-1; 8 bases are a match to TRBD2. This CDR3 contains 15 residues. J was trimmed by 0 bases and V by 3 bases; bases with no gene match: 2. Germline lookup yields CDR1 SGHNT and CDR2 YYREEE (reference sequence). The CDR3 is CASSYSGNSYNEQFF. CDR3 sequence (DNA): TGTGCCAGCAGCTATAGCGGGAACTCCTACAATGAGCAGTTCTTC.

The chain is built from TRBV6-5 and TRBJ2-4; 8 positions agree with TRBD1. V was pared by 3 bases and J by 2 bases, with 3 bases of the junction left unmatched. The germline CDR1 and CDR2 sequences are MNHEY and SVGAGI. The CDR3 covers 15 residues. CDR3 DNA sequence: TGTGCCAGCAGTTATCAGGGGGCCTCCAAAAACATTCAGTACTTC. Translating it yields CASSYQGASKNIQYF.

V usage is TRBV4-2 and J usage is TRBJ2-2; D is possibly TRBD1 (6 bases). The V and J ends lost 2 bases and 4 bases respectively, with 14 bases between them. This CDR3 is 16 amino acids long. Germline assignment: CDR1 LGHNA and CDR2 YNFKEQ. In DNA, the CDR3 is TGTGCCAGCAGCCAATACAGGGTTCTGGGCACCGGGGAGCTGTTTTTT. It encodes CASSQYRVLGTGELFF.

The chain combines TRBV6-1 with TRBJ1-1, with 8 nucleotides matching TRBD1. CDR3 size: 13 residues. The V and J ends lost 11 bases and 0 bases, in that order; junction bases with no gene match: 5. In germline, CDR1 is MNHNS, CDR2 SASEGT. CDR3 amino acids: CAGSTGVNTEAFF. Here the CDR3 DNA reads TGTGCCGGCTCGACAGGGGTGAACACTGAAGCTTTCTTT.

V is TRBV7-2 and J is TRBJ1-2; 9 nucleotides line up with TRBD1. The V gene's germline CDR1 is SGHTA and CDR2 FQGNSA. V was pared by 3 bases and J by 3 bases, with 11 bases of the junction left unmatched. This CDR3 region has 17 residues. The CDR3 DNA reads as TGTGCCAGCAGCTTTACCAGGGACAGGGACTCTCACTATGGCTACACCTTC. The encoded protein is CASSFTRDRDSHYGYTF.

This sequence joins TRBV11-3 and TRBJ2-7, with D perhaps matching TRBD2 (6 bases). The CDR3 runs to 15 residues. Between the trimmed V and J ends, which lost 7 bases and 0 bases, there was a span of 16 bases. Germline CDR1 reads SGHNT; CDR2 reads YENEEA. This CDR3 is CASTLGGTSSYEQYF. The CDR3 DNA reads as TGTGCCAGCACCTTGGGCGGGACGTCCTCCTACGAGCAGTACTTC.

The rearrangement uses TRBV2 and TRBJ1-1; a weak D match, TRBD1 (6 bases). Germline lookup yields CDR1 SNHLY and CDR2 FYNNEI. The CDR3 loop spans 13 amino acids. V lost 6 bases to trimming and J lost 5 bases, with 13 bases between them. Here the CDR3 DNA reads TGTGCCAGCAGGGCCGACAGGAGGACTGAAGCTTTCTTT. Its protein product is CASRADRRTEAFF.

The CDR3 nucleotides read TGCGCCAGCAGCTCAGGGGCATTGAACACCGGGGAGCTGTTTTTT. Amino acid sequence: CASSSGALNTGELFF. The chain is built from TRBV5-1 and TRBJ2-2; weak D call: TRBD1 (6 bases). CDR3 length: 15 residues. Germline V gives CDR1 SGHRS, CDR2 YFSETQ. V lost 3 bases and J lost 1, with 10 bases in between.

This sequence joins TRBV2 and TRBJ2-7; tentative D call: TRBD2 (5 bases). The V end lost 2 bases, the J end lost 6 bases, and 17 bases lay between the germline ends. Germline V CDR1 and CDR2: SNHLY, FYNNEI. The CDR3 contains 15 residues. The CDR3 DNA reads as TGTGCCAGCAGTGAAAAGAGGGTAGTGGGGTTCGAGCAGTACTTC. It yields the protein CASSEKRVVGFEQYF.

J is TRBJ2-7 and V is TRBV2; TRBD2 agrees at 10 bases. J lost 2 bases, V lost 5 bases, and 6 bases had no gene match. The CDR3 covers 15 residues. Germline CDR1 reads SNHLY; CDR2 reads FYNNEI. CDR3 sequence reads: CASSRTSGRAYEQYF. Here the CDR3 DNA reads TGTGCCAGCAGTCGGACTAGCGGTCGGGCCTACGAGCAGTACTTC.

V gene TRBV14 combines with J gene TRBJ2-7, with D possibly being TRBD2 (5 bases). The CDR3 loop spans 15 amino acids. Trimming took off 4 bases at V and 5 bases at J, with 18 bases between the two ends. The germline gives CDR1 SGHDN, CDR2 FVKESK. The chain's CDR3 is CASSPRRGTGDEQYF. The CDR3 DNA follows: TGTGCCAGCAGCCCCCGCCGGGGAACTGGTGACGAGCAGTACTTC.

This CDR3 reads CASSLMYGQGMTSTDTQYF. The CDR3 nucleotides read TGTGCCAGCAGCTTGATGTATGGACAGGGGATGACTAGCACAGATACGCAGTATTTT. V and J are TRBV5-6 and TRBJ2-3; TRBD1 matches 9 bases. The CDR3 sequence is 19 residues long. The germline V gene encodes CDR1 SGHDT and CDR2 YYEEEE. The trim removed 1 base at V and 0 bases at J, leaving 12 bases unmatched.

This clone was seen a single time. The V call is TRBV4-1, the J call TRBJ2-7; 7 positions agree with TRBD2. V dropped 0 bases and J dropped 0; count of bases not matched to a gene: 5. The germline V gene has CDR1 MGHRA and CDR2 YSYEKL. The CDR3 sequence is 16 residues long. In DNA, the CDR3 is TGCGCCAGCAGCCAAGATCGCTGGACTAGCTCCTACGAGCAGTACTTC. Translated, it gives CASSQDRWTSSYEQYF.

The rearrangement links TRBV5-1 to TRBJ2-7; D unresolved. CDR1 is SGHRS and CDR2 is YFSETQ in the germline V gene. The CDR3 has 13 residues. Trimming removed 5 bases at V and 2 bases at J, with 11 bases between. CDR3 in amino acids: CASRILGTYEQYF. CDR3 nucleotides: TGCGCCAGCAGAATTCTAGGTACCTACGAGCAGTACTTC.

The chain combines TRBV6-1 with TRBJ1-5; D not resolved. The germline V and J ends were trimmed by 3 bases and 7 bases, with 10 bases remaining between them. From germline, CDR1 is MNHNS and CDR2 SASEGT. CDR3 size: 13 residues. CDR3 amino acids: CASSDRVRQPQHF. DNA of the CDR3: TGTGCCAGCAGTGACCGGGTCCGGCAGCCCCAGCATTTT.

The chain links TRBV15 to TRBJ1-2; the D gene is possibly TRBD1 (6 bases). The CDR3 extends over 16 amino acids. Germline CDR1 LNHNV, CDR2 YYDKDF (reference sequence). Trimming removed 0 bases from V and 2 bases from J, with 13 bases in between. CDR3 sequence reads: CATSRDRGGRNYGYTF. The CDR3 nucleotides are TGTGCCACCAGCAGAGATCGAGGGGGACGAAACTATGGCTACACCTTC.

Only one count was recorded for this clone. The gene calls are TRBV7-6 and TRBJ1-3; TRBD1 is a possible D gene (5 bases). Germline CDR1 SGHVS, CDR2 FNYEAQ. The CDR3 extends over 17 amino acids. Trimming stripped 2 bases from V and 3 bases from J, with 17 bases between. CDR3 bases: TGTGCCAGCAGCTTAAACCCGGCGGGGGAAGTTGGAAACACCATATATTTT. Protein product: CASSLNPAGEVGNTIYF.

The chain employs TRBV29-1 and TRBJ2-7, with D perhaps TRBD1 (5 bases). V lost 5 bases to trimming and J lost 3 bases, with 14 bases between them. This CDR3 is built from 13 residues. From germline, CDR1 is SQVTM and CDR2 ANQGSEA. The CDR3 is CSVQGGRVYEQYF. CDR3 DNA: TGCAGCGTTCAGGGCGGCAGGGTCTACGAGCAGTACTTC.

This clone was picked up one time. The V gene is TRBV6-5, the J gene TRBJ2-3; 7 positions agree with TRBD2. V was pared by 7 bases and J by 0 bases, with 1 base of the junction left unmatched. CDR1 MNHEY and CDR2 SVGAGI come from the germline V gene. This CDR3 contains 13 residues. The CDR3 DNA follows: TGTGCCAGCAATAGCGGGAGCACAGATACGCAGTATTTT. Translated, it gives CASNSGSTDTQYF.

This chain joins TRBV18 and TRBJ1-1, with D perhaps TRBD1 (5 bases). Per germline, CDR1 KGHSH and CDR2 LQKENI. V was shortened by 6 bases and J by 9 bases, with 17 bases between the two germline ends. The CDR3 has 13 residues. The CDR3 region has the DNA TGTGCCAGCTCCGACCGAGGGGAGGGAAAAGCTTTCTTT. Protein product: CASSDRGEGKAFF.

The chain uses TRBV19 and TRBJ2-1, with D possibly matching TRBD2 (6 bases). Germline CDR1 reads LNHDA; CDR2 reads SQIVND (reference sequence). Trimming took 0 bases from V and 8 from J, leaving 8 bases between them. This CDR3 region has 13 residues. As DNA, the CDR3 is TGTGCCAGTAGTATAGAGGCGGGGCATGAGCAGTTCTTC. Protein product: CASSIEAGHEQFF.

The chain joins TRBV9 to TRBJ2-5; D is possibly TRBD1 (7 bases). Deletions cut 4 bases from V and 5 bases from J, with 21 bases between. Germline V gene lookup returns CDR1 SGDLS and CDR2 YYNGEE. There are 16 residues in the CDR3. DNA of the CDR3: TGTGCCAGCAGCATCAGCTTGGGAGGAGGGGGCGAGACCCAGTACTTC. Translating gives CASSISLGGGGETQYF.

The chain is built from TRBV6-5 and TRBJ2-7, with unresolved D. Germline CDR1 is MNHEY and CDR2 is SVGAGI. Trimming took 0 bases from V and 3 from J, leaving 9 bases between them. There are 14 residues in the CDR3. CDR3 region: CASSYSFGGYEQYF. Here the CDR3 DNA reads TGTGCCAGCAGTTACTCCTTCGGCGGCTACGAGCAGTACTTC.

The chain employs TRBV6-5 and TRBJ2-1; 13 nucleotides align to TRBD2. Trimming cost V 5 bases and J 8 bases; bases outside gene matches: 6. Per the germline V gene, CDR1 is MNHEY and CDR2 is SVGAGI. CDR3 length: 15 amino acids. The CDR3 protein is CASSGTSGILDEQFF. The DNA for the CDR3 is TGTGCCAGCAGTGGGACTAGCGGGATATTAGATGAGCAGTTCTTC.

The chain couples TRBV2 to TRBJ1-1; no definite D call. Germline CDR1 and CDR2: SNHLY and FYNNEI. The V gene lost 5 bases and the J gene lost 6 bases, with 13 bases spanning the gap. This CDR3 region has 13 residues. CDR3 sequence: CASSLEVYPEAFF. CDR3 nucleotides: TGTGCCAGCAGTTTGGAGGTTTACCCTGAAGCTTTCTTT.